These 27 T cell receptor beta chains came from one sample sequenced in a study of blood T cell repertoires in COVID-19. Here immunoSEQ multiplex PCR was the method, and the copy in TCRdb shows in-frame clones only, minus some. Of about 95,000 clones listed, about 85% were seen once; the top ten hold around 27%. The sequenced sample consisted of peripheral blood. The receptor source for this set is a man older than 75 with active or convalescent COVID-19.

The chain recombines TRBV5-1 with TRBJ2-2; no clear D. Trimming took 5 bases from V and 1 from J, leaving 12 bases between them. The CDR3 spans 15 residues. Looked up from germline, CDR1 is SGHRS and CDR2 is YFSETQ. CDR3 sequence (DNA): TGCGCCAGCAGTCTCCTTCTACGGAACACCGGGGAGCTGTTTTTT. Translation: CASSLLLRNTGELFF.

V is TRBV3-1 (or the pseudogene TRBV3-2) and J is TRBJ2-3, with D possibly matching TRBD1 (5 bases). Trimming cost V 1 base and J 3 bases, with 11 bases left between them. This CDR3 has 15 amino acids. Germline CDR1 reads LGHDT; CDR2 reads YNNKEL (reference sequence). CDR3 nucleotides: TGTGCCAGCAGCCAAGGGGGCAGGGCGACAGATACGCAGTATTTT. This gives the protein CASSQGGRATDTQYF.

The CDR3 is CASSLFAGGRENIQYF. The DNA for the CDR3 is TGCGCCAGCAGCCTGTTCGCCGGGGGGCGGGAAAACATTCAGTACTTC. This rearrangement joins TRBV4-3 to TRBJ2-4; a possible D gene is TRBD2 (7 bases). CDR1 LGHNA and CDR2 YSLEER come from the germline V gene. Trimming shortened V by 4 bases and J by 5 bases, and 18 bases separated the two germline ends. CDR3 size: 16 residues.

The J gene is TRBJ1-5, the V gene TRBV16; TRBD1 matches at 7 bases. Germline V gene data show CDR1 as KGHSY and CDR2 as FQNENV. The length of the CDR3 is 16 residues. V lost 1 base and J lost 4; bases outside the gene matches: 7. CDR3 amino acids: CASSQLGGTENQPQHF. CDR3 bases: TGTGCCAGCAGCCAATTGGGCGGGACAGAGAATCAGCCCCAGCATTTT.

In nucleotides, the CDR3 is TGTGCCACCAGTGCAGGGGGCAATGGCTACACCTTC. Its protein is CATSAGGNGYTF. The chain is built from TRBV24-1 and TRBJ1-2; 8 positions agree with TRBD1. The CDR3 is 12 residues long. Germline lookup yields CDR1 KGHDR and CDR2 SFDVKD. After removal of 5 bases from V and 6 bases from J, the junction contained 1 base not matched to a gene.

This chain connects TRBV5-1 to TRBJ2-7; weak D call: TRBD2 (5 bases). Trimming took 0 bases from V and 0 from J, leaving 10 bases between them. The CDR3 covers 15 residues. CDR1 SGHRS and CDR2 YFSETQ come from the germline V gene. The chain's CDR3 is CASSLVVGSSYEQYF. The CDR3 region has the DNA TGCGCCAGCAGCTTGGTCGTGGGGAGCTCCTACGAGCAGTACTTC.

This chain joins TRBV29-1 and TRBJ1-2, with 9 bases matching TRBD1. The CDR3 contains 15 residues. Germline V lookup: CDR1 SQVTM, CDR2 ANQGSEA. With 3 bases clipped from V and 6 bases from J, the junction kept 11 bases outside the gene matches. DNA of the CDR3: TGCAGCGTTGAGGAGGCGGGACAGGGCCTTAATGGCTACACCTTC. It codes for CSVEEAGQGLNGYTF.

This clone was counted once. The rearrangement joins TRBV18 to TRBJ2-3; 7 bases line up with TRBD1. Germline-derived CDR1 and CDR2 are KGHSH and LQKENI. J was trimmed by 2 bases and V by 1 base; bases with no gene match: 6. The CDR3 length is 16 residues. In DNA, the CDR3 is TGTGCCAGCTCACCACTCAGAGACAGGGTCACAGATACGCAGTATTTT. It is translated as CASSPLRDRVTDTQYF.

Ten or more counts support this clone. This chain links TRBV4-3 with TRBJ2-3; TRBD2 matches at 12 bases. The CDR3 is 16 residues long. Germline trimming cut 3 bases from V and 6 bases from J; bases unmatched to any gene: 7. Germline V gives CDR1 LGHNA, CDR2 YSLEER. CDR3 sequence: CASSQLLAGGPDTQYF. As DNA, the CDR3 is TGCGCCAGCAGCCAGCTACTAGCGGGGGGCCCCGATACGCAGTATTTT.

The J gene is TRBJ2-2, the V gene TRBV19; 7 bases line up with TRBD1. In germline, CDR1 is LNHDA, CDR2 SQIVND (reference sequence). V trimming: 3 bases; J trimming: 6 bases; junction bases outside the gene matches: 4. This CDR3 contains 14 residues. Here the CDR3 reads CASSMRGPAGELFF. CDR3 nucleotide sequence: TGTGCCAGTAGTATGAGGGGGCCCGCCGGGGAGCTGTTTTTT.

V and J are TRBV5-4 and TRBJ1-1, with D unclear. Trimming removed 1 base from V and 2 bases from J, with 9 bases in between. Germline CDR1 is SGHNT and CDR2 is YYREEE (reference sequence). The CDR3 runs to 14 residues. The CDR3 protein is CASSLPQRNTEAFF. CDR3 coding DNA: TGTGCCAGCAGCTTGCCACAGAGAAACACTGAAGCTTTCTTT.

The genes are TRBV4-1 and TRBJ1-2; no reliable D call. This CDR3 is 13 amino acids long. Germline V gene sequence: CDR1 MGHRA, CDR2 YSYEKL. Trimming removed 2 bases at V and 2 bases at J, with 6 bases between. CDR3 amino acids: CASSQTDNYGYTF. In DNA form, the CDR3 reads TGCGCCAGCAGCCAAACAGACAACTATGGCTACACCTTC.

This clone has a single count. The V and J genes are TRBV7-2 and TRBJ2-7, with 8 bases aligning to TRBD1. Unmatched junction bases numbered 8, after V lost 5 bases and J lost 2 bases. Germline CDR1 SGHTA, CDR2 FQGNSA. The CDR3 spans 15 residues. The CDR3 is CASSRSGTGPYEQYF. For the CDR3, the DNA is TGTGCCAGCAGCCGTTCCGGGACAGGTCCCTACGAGCAGTACTTC. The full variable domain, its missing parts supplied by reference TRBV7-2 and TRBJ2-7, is GAGVSQSPSNKVTEKGKDVELRCDPISGHTALYWYRQSLGQGLEFLIYFQGNSAPDKSGLPSDRFSAERTGGSVSTLTIQRTQQEDSAVYLCASSRSGTGPYEQYFGPGTRLTVT.

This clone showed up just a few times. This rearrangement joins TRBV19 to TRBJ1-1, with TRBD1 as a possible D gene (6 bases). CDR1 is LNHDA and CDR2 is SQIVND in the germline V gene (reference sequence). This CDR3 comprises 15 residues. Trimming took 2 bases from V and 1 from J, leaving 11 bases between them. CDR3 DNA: TGTGCCAGTAGTATAAGGGGGTACAGGAACACTGAAGCTTTCTTT. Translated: CASSIRGYRNTEAFF.

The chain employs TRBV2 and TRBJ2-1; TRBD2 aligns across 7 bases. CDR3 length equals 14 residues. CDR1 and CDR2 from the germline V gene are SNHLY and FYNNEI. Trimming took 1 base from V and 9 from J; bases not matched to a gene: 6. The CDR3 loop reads CASSEGGGGVEQFF. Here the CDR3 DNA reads TGTGCCAGCAGTGAAGGTGGGGGGGGTGTTGAGCAGTTCTTC.

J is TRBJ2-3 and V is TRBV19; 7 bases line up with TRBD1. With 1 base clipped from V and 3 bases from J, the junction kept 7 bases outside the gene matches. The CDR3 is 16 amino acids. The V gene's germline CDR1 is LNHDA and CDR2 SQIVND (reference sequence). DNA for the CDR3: TGTGCCAGTAGTATAGGCCGGACAGGCATTACAGATACGCAGTATTTT. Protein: CASSIGRTGITDTQYF.

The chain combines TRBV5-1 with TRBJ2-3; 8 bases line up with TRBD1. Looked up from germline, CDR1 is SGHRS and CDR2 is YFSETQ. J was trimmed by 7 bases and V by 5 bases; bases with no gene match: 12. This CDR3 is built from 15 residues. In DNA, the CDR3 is TGCGCCAGCAGTTCTACAGGGGGGCTGTGGAATACGCAGTATTTT. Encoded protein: CASSSTGGLWNTQYF. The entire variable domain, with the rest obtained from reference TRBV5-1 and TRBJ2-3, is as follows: KAGVTQTPRYLIKTRGQQVTLSCSPISGHRSVSWYQQTPGQGLQFLFEYFSETQRNKGNFPGRFSGRQFSNSRSEMNVSTLELGDSALYLCASSSTGGLWNTQYFGPGTRLTVL.

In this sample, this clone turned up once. CDR3 sequence (DNA): TGTGCCAGCAGCGACATACGGGCAGGGCGGAATTCACCCCTCCACTTT. Encoded protein: CASSDIRAGRNSPLHF. This chain links TRBV7-2 with TRBJ1-6, with D possibly TRBD1 on 5 matching bases. CDR3 size: 16 residues. Trimming took off 5 bases at V and 7 bases at J, with 18 bases between the two ends. The germline V gene encodes CDR1 SGHTA and CDR2 FQGNSA.

CDR3 sequence (DNA): TGTGCCAGCAGCCAAGGTGGGCCCAGCTACAATGAGCAGTTCTTC. It specifies CASSQGGPSYNEQFF. The genes are TRBV3-1 (or the pseudogene TRBV3-2) and TRBJ2-1; D not certain. The CDR3 loop spans 15 amino acids. Germline V gene data show CDR1 as LGHDT and CDR2 as YNNKEL (reference sequence). The V end was cut by 1 base, the J end by 3 bases, with 10 bases between.

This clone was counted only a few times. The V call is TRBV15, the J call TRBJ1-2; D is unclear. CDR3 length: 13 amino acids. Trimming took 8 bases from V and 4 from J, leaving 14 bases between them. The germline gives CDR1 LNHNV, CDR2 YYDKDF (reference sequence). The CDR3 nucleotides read TGTGCCACCTCGAAGCGGCAAGCCTATGGCTACACCTTC. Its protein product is CATSKRQAYGYTF.

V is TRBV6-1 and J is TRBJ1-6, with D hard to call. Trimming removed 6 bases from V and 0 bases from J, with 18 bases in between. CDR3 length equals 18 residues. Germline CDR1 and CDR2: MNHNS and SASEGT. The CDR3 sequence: CASSERRVRSSYNSPLHF. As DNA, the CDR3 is TGTGCCAGCAGCGAAAGGAGGGTACGGAGCTCCTATAATTCACCCCTCCACTTT.

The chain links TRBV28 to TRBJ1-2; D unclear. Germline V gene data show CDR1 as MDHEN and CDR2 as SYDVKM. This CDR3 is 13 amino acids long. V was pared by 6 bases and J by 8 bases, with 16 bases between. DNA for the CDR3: TGTGCCAGCAGGCCTTACAGCATGCGAGGCTACACCTTC. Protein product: CASRPYSMRGYTF.

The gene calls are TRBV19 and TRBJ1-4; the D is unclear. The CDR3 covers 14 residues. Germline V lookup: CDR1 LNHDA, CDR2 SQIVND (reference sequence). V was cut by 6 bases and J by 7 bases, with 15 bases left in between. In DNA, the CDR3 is TGTGCCAGTAGAGCGGGTGGAAGTGGTGAAAAACTGTTTTTT. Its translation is CASRAGGSGEKLFF.

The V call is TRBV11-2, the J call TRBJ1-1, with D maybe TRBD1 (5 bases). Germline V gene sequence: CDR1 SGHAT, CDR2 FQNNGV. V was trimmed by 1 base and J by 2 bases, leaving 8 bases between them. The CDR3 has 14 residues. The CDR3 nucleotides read TGTGCCAGCAGCTTAGTAGACAGAAACACTGAAGCTTTCTTT. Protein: CASSLVDRNTEAFF.

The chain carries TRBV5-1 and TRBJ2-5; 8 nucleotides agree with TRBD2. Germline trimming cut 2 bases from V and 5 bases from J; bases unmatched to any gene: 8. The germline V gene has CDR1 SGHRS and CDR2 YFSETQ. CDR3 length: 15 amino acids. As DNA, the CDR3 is TGCGCCAGCAGCTTTTGGCGGGGGGACTCGGAGACCCAGTACTTC. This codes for CASSFWRGDSETQYF. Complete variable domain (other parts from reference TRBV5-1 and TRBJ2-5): KAGVTQTPRYLIKTRGQQVTLSCSPISGHRSVSWYQQTPGQGLQFLFEYFSETQRNKGNFPGRFSGRQFSNSRSEMNVSTLELGDSALYLCASSFWRGDSETQYFGPGTRLLVL.

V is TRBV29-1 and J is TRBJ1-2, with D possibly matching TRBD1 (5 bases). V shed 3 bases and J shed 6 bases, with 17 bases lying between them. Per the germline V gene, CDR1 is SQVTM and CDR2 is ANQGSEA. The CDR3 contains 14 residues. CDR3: CSVDRDGGANGYTF. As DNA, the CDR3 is TGCAGCGTTGATCGAGACGGTGGGGCCAATGGCTACACCTTC. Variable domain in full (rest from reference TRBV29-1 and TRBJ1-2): SAVISQKPSRDICQRGTSLTIQCQVDSQVTMMFWYRQQPGQSLTLIATANQGSEATYESGFVIDKFPISRPNLTFSTLTVSNMSPEDSSIYLCSVDRDGGANGYTFGSGTRLTVV.

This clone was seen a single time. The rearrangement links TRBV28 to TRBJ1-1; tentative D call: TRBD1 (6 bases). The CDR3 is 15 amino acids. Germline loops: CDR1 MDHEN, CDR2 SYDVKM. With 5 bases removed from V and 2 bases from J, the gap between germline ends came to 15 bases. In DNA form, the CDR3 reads TGTGCCAGCAGTGCCCAGCAGGGGTTCAACACTGAAGCTTTCTTT. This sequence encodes CASSAQQGFNTEAFF.